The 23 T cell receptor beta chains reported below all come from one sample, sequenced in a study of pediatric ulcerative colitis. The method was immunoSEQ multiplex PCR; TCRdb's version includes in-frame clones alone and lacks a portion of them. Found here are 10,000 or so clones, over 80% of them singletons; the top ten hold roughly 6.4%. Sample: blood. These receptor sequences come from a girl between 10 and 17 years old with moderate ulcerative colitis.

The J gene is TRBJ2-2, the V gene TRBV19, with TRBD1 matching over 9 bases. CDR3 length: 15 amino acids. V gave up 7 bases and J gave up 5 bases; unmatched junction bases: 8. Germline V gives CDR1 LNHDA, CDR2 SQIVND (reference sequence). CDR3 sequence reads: CASNQQGAGTGELFF. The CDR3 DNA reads TGTGCCAGTAATCAACAGGGGGCAGGGACCGGGGAGCTGTTTTTT.

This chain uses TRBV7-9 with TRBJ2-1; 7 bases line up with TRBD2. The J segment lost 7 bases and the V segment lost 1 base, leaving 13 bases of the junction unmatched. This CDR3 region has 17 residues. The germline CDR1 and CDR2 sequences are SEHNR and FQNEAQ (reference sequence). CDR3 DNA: TGTGCCAGCAGCTTAGGACTCAGGACGGGAGGTGGTAATGAGCAGTTCTTC. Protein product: CASSLGLRTGGGNEQFF.

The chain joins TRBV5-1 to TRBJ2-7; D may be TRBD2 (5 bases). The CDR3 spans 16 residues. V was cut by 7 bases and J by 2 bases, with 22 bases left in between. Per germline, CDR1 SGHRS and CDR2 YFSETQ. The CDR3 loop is CASARVEGTIAYEQYF. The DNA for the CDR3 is TGCGCCAGCGCACGAGTCGAGGGTACAATCGCCTACGAGCAGTACTTC.

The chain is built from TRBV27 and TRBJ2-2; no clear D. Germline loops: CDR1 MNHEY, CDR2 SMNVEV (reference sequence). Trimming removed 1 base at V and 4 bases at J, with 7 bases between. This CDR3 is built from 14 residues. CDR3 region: CASSLFSATGELFF. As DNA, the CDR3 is TGTGCCAGCAGTTTATTTTCAGCCACCGGGGAGCTGTTTTTT.

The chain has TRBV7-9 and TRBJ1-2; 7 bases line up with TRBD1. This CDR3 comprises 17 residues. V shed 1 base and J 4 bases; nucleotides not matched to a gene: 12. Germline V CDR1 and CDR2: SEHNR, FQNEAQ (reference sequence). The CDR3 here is CASSLVFGTEKFYGYTF. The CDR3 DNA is TGTGCCAGCAGCTTAGTATTCGGGACAGAAAAATTCTATGGCTACACCTTC.

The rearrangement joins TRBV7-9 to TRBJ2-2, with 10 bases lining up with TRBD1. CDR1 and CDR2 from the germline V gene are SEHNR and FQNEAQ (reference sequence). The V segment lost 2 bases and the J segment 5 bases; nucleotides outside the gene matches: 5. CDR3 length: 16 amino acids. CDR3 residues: CASSLTPGQGTGELFF. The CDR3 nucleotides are TGTGCCAGCAGCTTAACCCCGGGACAGGGGACCGGGGAGCTGTTTTTT.

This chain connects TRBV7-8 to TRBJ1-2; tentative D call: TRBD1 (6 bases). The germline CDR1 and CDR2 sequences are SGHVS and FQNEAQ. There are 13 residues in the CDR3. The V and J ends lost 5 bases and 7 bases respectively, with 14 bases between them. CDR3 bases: TGTGCCAGCAGCCTAGGGGGTTTTGGTGGCTACACCTTC. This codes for CASSLGGFGGYTF.

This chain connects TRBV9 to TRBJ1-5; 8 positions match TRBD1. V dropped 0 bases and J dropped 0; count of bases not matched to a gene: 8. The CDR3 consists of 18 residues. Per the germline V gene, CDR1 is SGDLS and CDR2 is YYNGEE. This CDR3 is CASSVVSQGAVSNQPQHF. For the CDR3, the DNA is TGTGCCAGCAGCGTAGTGAGTCAGGGGGCTGTTAGCAATCAGCCCCAGCATTTT.

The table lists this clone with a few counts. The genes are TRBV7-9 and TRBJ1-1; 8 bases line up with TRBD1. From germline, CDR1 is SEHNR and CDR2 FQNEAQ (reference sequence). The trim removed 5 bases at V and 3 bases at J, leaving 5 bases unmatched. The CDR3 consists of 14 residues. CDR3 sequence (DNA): TGTGCCAGCAGCACTCGACAGGGGTACACTGAAGCTTTCTTT. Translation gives CASSTRQGYTEAFF. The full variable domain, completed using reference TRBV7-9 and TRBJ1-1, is DTGVSQNPRHKITKRGQNVTFRCDPISEHNRLYWYRQTLGQGPEFLTYFQNEAQLEKSRLLSDRFSAERPKGSFSTLEIQRTEQGDSAMYLCASSTRQGYTEAFFGQGTRLTVV.

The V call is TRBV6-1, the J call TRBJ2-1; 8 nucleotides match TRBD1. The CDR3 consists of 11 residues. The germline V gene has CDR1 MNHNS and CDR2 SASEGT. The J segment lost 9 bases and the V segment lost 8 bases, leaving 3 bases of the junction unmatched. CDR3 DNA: TGTGCCAGCGGAGACAGGGGTGAGCAGTTCTTC. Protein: CASGDRGEQFF.

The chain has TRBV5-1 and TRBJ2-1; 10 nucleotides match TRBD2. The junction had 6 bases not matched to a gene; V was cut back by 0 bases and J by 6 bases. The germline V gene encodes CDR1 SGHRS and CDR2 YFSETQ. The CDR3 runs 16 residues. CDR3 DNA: TGCGCCAGCAGCTTGGTTCTAGCGGGAGATTTCAATGAGCAGTTCTTC. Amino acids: CASSLVLAGDFNEQFF. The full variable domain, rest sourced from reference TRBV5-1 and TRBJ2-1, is KAGVTQTPRYLIKTRGQQVTLSCSPISGHRSVSWYQQTPGQGLQFLFEYFSETQRNKGNFPGRFSGRQFSNSRSEMNVSTLELGDSALYLCASSLVLAGDFNEQFFGPGTRLTVL.

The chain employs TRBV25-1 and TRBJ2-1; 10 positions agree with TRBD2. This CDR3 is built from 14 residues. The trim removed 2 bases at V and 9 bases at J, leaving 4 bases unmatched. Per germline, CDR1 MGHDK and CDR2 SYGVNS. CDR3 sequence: CASSESGGGSEQFF. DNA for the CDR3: TGTGCCAGCAGTGAAAGCGGGGGGGGCAGTGAGCAGTTCTTC.

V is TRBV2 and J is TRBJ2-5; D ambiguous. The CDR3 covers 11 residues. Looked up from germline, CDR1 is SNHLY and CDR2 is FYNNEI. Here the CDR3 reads CSAGWGETQYF. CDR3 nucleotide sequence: TGTTCCGCCGGTTGGGGAGAGACCCAGTACTTC.

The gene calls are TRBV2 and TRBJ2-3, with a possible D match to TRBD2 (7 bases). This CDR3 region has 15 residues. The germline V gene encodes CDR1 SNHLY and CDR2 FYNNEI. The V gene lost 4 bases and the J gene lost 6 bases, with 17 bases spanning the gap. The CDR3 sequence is CASSGSRGASDTQYF. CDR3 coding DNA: TGTGCCAGCAGTGGGTCCCGGGGGGCCTCCGATACGCAGTATTTT.

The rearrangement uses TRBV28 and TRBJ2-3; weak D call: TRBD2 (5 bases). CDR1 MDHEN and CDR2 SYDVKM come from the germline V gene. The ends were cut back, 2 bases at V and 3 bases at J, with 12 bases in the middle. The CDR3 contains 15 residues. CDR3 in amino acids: CASSLIGRTTDTQYF. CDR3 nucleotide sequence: TGTGCCAGCAGTTTAATCGGAAGGACTACAGATACGCAGTATTTT.

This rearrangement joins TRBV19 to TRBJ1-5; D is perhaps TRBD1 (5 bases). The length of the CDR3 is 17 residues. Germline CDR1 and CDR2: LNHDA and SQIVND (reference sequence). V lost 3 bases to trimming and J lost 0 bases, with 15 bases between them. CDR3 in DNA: TGTGCCAGTAGTATCGGGGCAGGGCGAGATAGCAATCAGCCCCAGCATTTT. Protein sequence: CASSIGAGRDSNQPQHF. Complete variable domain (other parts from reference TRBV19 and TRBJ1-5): DGGITQSPKYLFRKEGQNVTLSCEQNLNHDAMYWYRQDPGQGLRLIYYSQIVNDFQKGDIAEGYSVSREKKESFPLTVTSAQKNPTAFYLCASSIGAGRDSNQPQHFGDGTRLSIL.

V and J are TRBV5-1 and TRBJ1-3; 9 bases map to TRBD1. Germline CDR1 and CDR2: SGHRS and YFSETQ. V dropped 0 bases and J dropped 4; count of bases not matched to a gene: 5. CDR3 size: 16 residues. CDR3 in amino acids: CASSLDGQGQGNTIYF. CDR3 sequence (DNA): TGCGCCAGCAGCTTGGATGGACAGGGGCAAGGAAACACCATATATTTT.

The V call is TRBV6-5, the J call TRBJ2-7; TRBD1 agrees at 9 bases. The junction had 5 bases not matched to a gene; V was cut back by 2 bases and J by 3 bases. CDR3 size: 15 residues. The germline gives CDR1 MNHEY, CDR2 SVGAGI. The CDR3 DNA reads TGTGCCAGCAGTTACACAGGGGGCAAGGGCTACGAGCAGTACTTC. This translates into CASSYTGGKGYEQYF.

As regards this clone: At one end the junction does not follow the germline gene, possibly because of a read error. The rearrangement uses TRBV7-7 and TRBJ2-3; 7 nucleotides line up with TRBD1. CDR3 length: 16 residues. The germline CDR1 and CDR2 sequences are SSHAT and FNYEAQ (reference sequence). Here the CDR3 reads CASSLGVRGSTDTQYF. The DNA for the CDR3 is TGTGCTAGCAGCTTAGGGGTCAGGGGGAGCACAGATACGCAGTATTTT.

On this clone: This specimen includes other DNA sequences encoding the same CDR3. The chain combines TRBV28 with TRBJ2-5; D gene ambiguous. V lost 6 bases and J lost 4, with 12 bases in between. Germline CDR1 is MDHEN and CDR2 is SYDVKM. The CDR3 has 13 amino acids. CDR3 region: CASSRRLGETQYF. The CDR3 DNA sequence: TGTGCCAGCAGCCGACGACTGGGAGAGACCCAGTACTTC.

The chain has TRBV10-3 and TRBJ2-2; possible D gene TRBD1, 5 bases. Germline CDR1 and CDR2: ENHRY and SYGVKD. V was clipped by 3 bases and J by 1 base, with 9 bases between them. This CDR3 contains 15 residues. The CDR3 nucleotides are TGTGCCATCAGTGAAACAGACAGGAACACCGGGGAGCTGTTTTTT. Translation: CAISETDRNTGELFF.

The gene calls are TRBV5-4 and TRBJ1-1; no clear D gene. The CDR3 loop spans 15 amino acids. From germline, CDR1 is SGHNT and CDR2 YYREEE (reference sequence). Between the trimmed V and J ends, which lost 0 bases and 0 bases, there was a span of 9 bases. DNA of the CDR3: TGTGCCAGCAGCTTGGACGTAGGAGTGAACACTGAAGCTTTCTTT. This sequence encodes CASSLDVGVNTEAFF.

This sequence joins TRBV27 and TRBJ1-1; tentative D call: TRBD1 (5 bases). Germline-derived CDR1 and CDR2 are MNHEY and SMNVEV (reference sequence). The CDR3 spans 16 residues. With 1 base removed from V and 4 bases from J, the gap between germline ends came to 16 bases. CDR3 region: CASSLWTGGTVTEAFF. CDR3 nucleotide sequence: TGTGCCAGCAGTTTATGGACCGGGGGGACGGTCACTGAAGCTTTCTTT.